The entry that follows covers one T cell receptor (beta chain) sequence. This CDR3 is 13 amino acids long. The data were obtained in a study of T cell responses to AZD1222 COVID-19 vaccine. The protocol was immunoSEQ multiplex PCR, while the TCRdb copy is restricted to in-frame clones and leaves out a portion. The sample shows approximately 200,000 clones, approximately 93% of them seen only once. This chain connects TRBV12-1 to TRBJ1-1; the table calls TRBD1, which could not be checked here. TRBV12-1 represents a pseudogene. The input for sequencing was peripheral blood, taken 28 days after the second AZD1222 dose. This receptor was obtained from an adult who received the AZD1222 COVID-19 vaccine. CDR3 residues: CASSLDRLSEAFF. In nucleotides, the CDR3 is TGTGCCAGCAGCTTGGACAGGCTTAGCGAAGCTTTCTTT.